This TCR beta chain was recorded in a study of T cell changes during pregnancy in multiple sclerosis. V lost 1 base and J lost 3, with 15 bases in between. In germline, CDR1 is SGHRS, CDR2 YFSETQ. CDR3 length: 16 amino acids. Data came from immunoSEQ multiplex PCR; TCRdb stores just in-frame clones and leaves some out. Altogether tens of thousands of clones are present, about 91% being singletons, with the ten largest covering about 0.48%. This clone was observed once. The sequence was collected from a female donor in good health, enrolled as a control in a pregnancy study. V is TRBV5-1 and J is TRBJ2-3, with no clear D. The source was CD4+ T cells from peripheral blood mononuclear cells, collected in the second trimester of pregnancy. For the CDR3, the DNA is TGCGCCAGCAGCTTGACCGTCAGGCAGCAGACAGATACGCAGTATTTT. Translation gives CASSLTVRQQTDTQYF.